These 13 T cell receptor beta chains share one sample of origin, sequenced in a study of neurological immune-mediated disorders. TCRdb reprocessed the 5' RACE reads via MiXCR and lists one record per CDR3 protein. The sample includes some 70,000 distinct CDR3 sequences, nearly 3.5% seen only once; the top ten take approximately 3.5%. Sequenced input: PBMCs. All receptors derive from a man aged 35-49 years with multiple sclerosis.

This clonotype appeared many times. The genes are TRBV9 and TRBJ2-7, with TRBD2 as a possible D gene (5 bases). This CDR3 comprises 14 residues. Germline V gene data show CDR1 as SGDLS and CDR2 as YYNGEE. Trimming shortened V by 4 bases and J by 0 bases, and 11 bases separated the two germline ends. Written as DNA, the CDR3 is TGTGCCAGCAGCCGCGGAGGAAGCTCCTACGAGCAGTACTTC. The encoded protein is CASSRGGSSYEQYF.

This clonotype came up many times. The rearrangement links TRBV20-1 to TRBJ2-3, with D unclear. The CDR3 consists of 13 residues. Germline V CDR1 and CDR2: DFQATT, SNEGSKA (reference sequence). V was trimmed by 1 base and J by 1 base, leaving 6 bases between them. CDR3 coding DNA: TGCAGTGCTAGAGGACTGGGCACAGATACGCAGTATTTT. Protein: CSARGLGTDTQYF.

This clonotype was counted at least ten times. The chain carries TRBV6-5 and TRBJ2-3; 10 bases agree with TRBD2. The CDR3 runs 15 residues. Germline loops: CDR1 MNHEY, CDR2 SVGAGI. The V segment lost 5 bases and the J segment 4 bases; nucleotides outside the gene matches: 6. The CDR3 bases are TGTGCCAGCAGTAGGACTAGCGGTATCGCAGATACGCAGTATTTT. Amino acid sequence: CASSRTSGIADTQYF.

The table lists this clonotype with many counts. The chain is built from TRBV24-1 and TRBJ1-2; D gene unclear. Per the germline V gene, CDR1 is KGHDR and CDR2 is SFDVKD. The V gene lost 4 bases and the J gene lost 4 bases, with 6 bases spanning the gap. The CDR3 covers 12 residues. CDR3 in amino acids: CATSDQGYGYTF. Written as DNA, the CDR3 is TGTGCCACCAGTGACCAAGGCTATGGCTACACCTTC.

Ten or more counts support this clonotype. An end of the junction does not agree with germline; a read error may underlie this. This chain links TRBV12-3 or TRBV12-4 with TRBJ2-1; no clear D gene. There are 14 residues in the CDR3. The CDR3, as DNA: TGTGCCAGCAGTTTAGGCCCCTCCTACAATGAGCGGTTCTTC. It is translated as CASSLGPSYNERFF.

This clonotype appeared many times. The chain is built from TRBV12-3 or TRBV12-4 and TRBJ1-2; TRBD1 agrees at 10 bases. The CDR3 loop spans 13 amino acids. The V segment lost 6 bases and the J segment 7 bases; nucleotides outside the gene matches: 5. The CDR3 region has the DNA TGTGCCAGCAGGGTGACAGGGGGCTTTGGCTACACCTTC. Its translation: CASRVTGGFGYTF.

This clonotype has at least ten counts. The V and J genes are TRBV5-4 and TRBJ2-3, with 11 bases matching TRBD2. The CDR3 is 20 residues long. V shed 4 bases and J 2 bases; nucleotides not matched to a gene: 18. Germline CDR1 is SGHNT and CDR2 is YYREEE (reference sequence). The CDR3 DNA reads TGTGCCAGCAGCCCGGATCGGTGGACTAGCGGGTCTAGACCCACAGATACGCAGTATTTT. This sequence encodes CASSPDRWTSGSRPTDTQYF.

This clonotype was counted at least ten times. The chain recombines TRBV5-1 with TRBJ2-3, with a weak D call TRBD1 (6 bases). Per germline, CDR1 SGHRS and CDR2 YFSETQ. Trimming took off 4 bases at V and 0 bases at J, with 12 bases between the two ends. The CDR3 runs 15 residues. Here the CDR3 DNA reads TGCGCCAGCAGCACTCCAGGGGCGAGCACAGATACGCAGTATTTT. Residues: CASSTPGASTDTQYF.

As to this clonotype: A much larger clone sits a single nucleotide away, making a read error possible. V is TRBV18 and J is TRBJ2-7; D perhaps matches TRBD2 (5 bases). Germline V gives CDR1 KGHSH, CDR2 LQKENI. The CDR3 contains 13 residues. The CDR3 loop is CVSSPSGVGEQYF. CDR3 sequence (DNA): TGTGTCAGCTCACCATCCGGGGTGGGAGAGCAGTACTTC. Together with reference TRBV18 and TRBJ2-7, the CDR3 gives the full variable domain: NAGVMQNPRHLVRRRGQEARLRCSPMKGHSHVYWYRQLPEEGLKFMVYLQKENIIDESGMPKERFSAEFPKEGPSILRIQQVVRGDSAAYFCVSSPSGVGEQYFGPGTRLTVT.

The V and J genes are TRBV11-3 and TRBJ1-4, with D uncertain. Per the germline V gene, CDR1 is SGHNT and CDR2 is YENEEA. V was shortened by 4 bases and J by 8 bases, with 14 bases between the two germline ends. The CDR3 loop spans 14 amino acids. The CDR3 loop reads CASSSPPPNEKLFF. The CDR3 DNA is TGTGCCAGCAGCTCGCCACCACCGAACGAAAAACTGTTTTTT.

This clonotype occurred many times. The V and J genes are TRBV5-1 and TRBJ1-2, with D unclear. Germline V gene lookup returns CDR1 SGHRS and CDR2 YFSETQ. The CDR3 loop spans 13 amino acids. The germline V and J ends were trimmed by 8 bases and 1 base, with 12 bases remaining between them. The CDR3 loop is CASSAAHNYGYTF. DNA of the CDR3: TGCGCCAGTAGTGCTGCGCATAACTATGGCTACACCTTC.

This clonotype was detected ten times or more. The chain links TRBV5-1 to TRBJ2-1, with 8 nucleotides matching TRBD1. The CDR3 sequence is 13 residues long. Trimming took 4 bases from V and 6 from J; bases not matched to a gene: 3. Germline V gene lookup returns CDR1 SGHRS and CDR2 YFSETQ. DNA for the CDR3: TGCGCCAGCAGCCCGACAGGGGCCAATGAGCAGTTCTTC. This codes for CASSPTGANEQFF.

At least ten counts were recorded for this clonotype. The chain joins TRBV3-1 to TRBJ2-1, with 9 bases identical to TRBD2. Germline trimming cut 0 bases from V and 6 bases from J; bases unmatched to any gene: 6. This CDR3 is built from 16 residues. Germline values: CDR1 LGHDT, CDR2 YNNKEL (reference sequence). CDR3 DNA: TGTGCCAGCAGCCAAGATACGAGCGGGGGGTTCAATGAGCAGTTCTTC. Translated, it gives CASSQDTSGGFNEQFF.